Listed below are T cell receptor beta chains from one sample, sequenced in a study of blood T cell repertoires in COVID-19. TCRdb's copy holds only in-frame clones and misses some; the assay was immunoSEQ multiplex PCR. The data hold 200,000 to 300,000 clones, with about 89% observed a single time. Source material: peripheral blood. Receptor source: a woman aged 60-70 years who had recovered from COVID-19. Each CDR3 is given with its conserved first and last residue. Each record gives: J gene, V gene, CDR3 protein.

J: TRBJ1-1; V: TRBV9; CDR3: CASSVGSYMNTEAFF
J: TRBJ2-1; V: TRBV27; CDR3: CASIPWGDSSYNEQFF
J: TRBJ1-6; V: TRBV11-1; CDR3: CASSFGTSGSPLHF
J: TRBJ2-3; V: TRBV6-5; CDR3: CASRRTSGADTQYF
J: TRBJ2-5; V: TRBV27; CDR3: CASSFGGEVETQYF
J: TRBJ2-6; V: TRBV5-1; CDR3: CASSTAGAGANVLTF
J: TRBJ2-3; V: TRBV7-3; CDR3: CASSPQQSTDTQYF
J: TRBJ1-6; V: TRBV6-4; CDR3: CASSATGDSPLHF
J: TRBJ2-1; V: TRBV6-5; CDR3: CASSYAAYNEQFF
J: TRBJ1-4; V: TRBV27; CDR3: CASRAGMMGANEKLFF
J: TRBJ1-4; V: TRBV7-2; CDR3: CASSSALRGGEKLFF
J: TRBJ2-7; V: TRBV5-1; CDR3: CASSGSYEQYF
J: TRBJ1-2; V: TRBV5-5; CDR3: CASSPRQAAYYGYTF
J: TRBJ2-1; V: TRBV11-2; CDR3: CASSFIMGLGNEQFF
J: TRBJ2-3; V: TRBV27; CDR3: CASSPLRRGGPKLSTDTQYF
J: TRBJ2-7; V: TRBV5-6; CDR3: CASSLLGLEGQGFYEQYF
J: TRBJ2-4; V: TRBV5-8; CDR3: CASSLSGARGTGTIQYF
J: TRBJ2-7; V: TRBV7-9; CDR3: CASSVGTGGLGEQYF
J: TRBJ1-5; V: TRBV28; CDR3: CASSPTGGPSNQPQHF
J: TRBJ1-5; V: TRBV2; CDR3: CATQRGARGGDQPQHF
J: TRBJ2-3; V: TRBV28; CDR3: CASSHLAGLQGTQYF
J: TRBJ2-7; V: TRBV10-3; CDR3: CAISESIGQGYEQYF
J: TRBJ2-3; V: TRBV12-5; CDR3: CASGPGTSGFSDTQYF
J: TRBJ1-6; V: TRBV5-1; CDR3: CASSTWTADNSPLHF
J: TRBJ1-2; V: TRBV9; CDR3: CASSVSGVSGGYTF